This T cell receptor (beta chain) emerged from a study of cytomegalovirus exposure and HLA in healthy donors. Study results and limitations: Highly shared variants forming one cluster were likely a sequencing artifact.

Remarks on this clone: The antigen remains unidentified.

Vbeta (60) and Jbeta (13) primers were used in the PCR. Produced via immunoSEQ multiplex PCR; TCRdb's table is partial and in-frame only. Here the sample spans about 160,000 clones, roughly 79% being singletons. This clonotype originated in a woman in her fifties or sixties in good health and CMV-seronegative. Sequencing was done on a sample of PBMCs.

The CDR3 DNA sequence: TGTGCCGGGCGACAGGGTTTGAACACTGAAGCTTTCTTT. Translation: CAGRQGLNTEAFF. The rearrangement joins TRBV6-5 to TRBJ1-1; 7 bases are shared with TRBD1. There are 13 residues in the CDR3. Losses at the gene ends were 11 bases for V and 0 bases for J; bases not matched to a gene: 6. Germline V CDR1 and CDR2: MNHEY, SVGAGI.